The TCR beta chain described here comes from a study of cytomegalovirus exposure and HLA in healthy donors. The CDR3 has 14 amino acids. CDR1 and CDR2 (germline): MGHRA, YSYEKL. J was trimmed by 11 bases and V by 4 bases; bases with no gene match: 13. With regard to this clone: Its antigen is unknown.

General study points: The investigators catalogued 150 to 200 TCR beta chains as cytomegalovirus-associated. Later work found that TCR association rates differed between HLA loci; DRB1 had the most and HLA-C the fewest. By a later analysis, the bulk of CMV-associated TCR beta chains appeared HLA-restricted. Earlier findings revealed that most TCR beta V segments proved productive either about 90% or about 30% of the time.

PCR used 60 Vbeta primers and 13 Jbeta primers. TCRdb keeps only in-frame clones here, not all; method: immunoSEQ multiplex PCR. The sample has more than 60,000 clones. The chain joins TRBV4-1 to TRBJ2-7; 8 nucleotides agree with TRBD2. The sequenced sample consisted of PBMCs. The sequence was collected from a boy younger than 18 in good health and CMV-seronegative. CDR3 sequence (DNA): TGCGCCAGCAGCCCCACATCCGGGGACGGGGGGGAGTACTTC. It translates to CASSPTSGDGGEYF.